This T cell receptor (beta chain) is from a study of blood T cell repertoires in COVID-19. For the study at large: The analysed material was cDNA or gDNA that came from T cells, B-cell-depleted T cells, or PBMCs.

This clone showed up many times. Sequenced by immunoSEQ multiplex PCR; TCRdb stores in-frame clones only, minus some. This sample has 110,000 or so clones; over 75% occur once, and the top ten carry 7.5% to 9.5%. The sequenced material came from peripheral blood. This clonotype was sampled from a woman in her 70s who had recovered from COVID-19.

In DNA, the CDR3 is TGTGCCAGCTCTTCCCCGGTAAATGGCTACACCTTC. Its translation: CASSSPVNGYTF. The chain uses TRBV6-6 and TRBJ1-2; D is unresolved. Trimming shortened V by 8 bases and J by 6 bases, and 13 bases separated the two germline ends. Germline lookup yields CDR1 MNHNY and CDR2 SVGAGI (reference sequence). The CDR3 covers 12 residues.